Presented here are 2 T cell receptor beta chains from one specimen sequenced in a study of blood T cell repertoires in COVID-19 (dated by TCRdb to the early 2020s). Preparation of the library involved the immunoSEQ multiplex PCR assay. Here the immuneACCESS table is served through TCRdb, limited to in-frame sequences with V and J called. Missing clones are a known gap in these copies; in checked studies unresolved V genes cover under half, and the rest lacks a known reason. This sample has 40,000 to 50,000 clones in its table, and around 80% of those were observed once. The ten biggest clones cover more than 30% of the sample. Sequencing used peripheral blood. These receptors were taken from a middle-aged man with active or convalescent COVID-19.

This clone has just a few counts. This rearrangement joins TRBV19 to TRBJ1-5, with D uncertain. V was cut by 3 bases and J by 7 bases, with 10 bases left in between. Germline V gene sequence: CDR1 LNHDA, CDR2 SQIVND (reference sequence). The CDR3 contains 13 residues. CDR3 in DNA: TGTGCCAGTAGTATGACGGGCGGGCAGCCCCAGCATTTT. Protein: CASSMTGGQPQHF.

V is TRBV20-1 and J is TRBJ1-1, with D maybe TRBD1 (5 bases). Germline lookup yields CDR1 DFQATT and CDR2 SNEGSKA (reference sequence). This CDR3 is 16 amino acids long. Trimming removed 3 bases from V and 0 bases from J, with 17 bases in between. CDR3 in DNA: TGCAGTGCTAGTGGTCTGACCGTGACAGTGAACACTGAAGCTTTCTTT. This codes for CSASGLTVTVNTEAFF.